A selection of T cell receptor beta chains follows, all from one sample in a study of blood T cell repertoires in COVID-19. TCRdb's table, derived via immunoSEQ multiplex PCR, lists solely in-frame clones and lacks some. The sample has 440,000 or so clones, roughly 90% seen once. The sequenced material came from peripheral blood. The source is a middle-aged woman with COVID-19, enrolled during active disease. CDR3s include the opening cysteine and the closing phenylalanine or tryptophan. The D gene is left open where the match is weak. Some rows have no size entry. The others give once, few or many, or a class for an expanded clone.

v_gene: TRBV4-2
j_gene: TRBJ1-4
abundance: NA
d_gene: NA
CDR3nt: TGTGCCAGCAGCCAAAACGGACCCCGCGGGCATAATGAAAAACTGTTTTTT
CDR3aa: CASSQNGPRGHNEKLFF

v_gene: TRBV7-6
j_gene: TRBJ2-5
abundance: NA
d_gene: NA
CDR3nt: TGTGCCAGCAGCTTATTCGCGTGGGGCGAGACCCAGTACTTC
CDR3aa: CASSLFAWGETQYF

v_gene: TRBV5-1
j_gene: TRBJ1-2
abundance: once
d_gene: NA
CDR3nt: TGCGCCAGCAGCTTGAACGGTGCTAACTATGGCTACACCTTC
CDR3aa: CASSLNGANYGYTF

v_gene: TRBV3-1/TRBV3-2
j_gene: TRBJ1-2
abundance: NA
d_gene: NA
CDR3nt: TGTGCCAGCAGCCAAGATCGCGACAGCACCTTC
CDR3aa: CASSQDRDSTF

v_gene: TRBV7-8
j_gene: TRBJ2-7
abundance: few
d_gene: TRBD1
CDR3nt: TGTGCCAGCAGCACCGGGACAGTCGAGCAGTACTTC
CDR3aa: CASSTGTVEQYF

v_gene: TRBV15
j_gene: TRBJ1-2
abundance: NA
d_gene: TRBD1
CDR3nt: TGTGCCACCAGCAGAGTGGCAGGGGGCTATGGCTACACCTTC
CDR3aa: CATSRVAGGYGYTF

v_gene: TRBV5-6
j_gene: TRBJ1-2
abundance: NA
d_gene: TRBD1
CDR3nt: TGTGCCAGCAGCAGGGACAGGGACTATGGCTACACCTTC
CDR3aa: CASSRDRDYGYTF

v_gene: TRBV11-2
j_gene: TRBJ1-2
abundance: few
d_gene: NA
CDR3nt: TGTGCCAGCAGCTTAGATCAGGGAGGGAACTATGGCTACACCTTC
CDR3aa: CASSLDQGGNYGYTF

v_gene: TRBV29-1
j_gene: TRBJ1-2
abundance: NA
d_gene: TRBD1
CDR3nt: TGCAGCGTTGAGGGGACAGGGTTTGGCTACACCTTC
CDR3aa: CSVEGTGFGYTF

v_gene: TRBV7-6
j_gene: TRBJ2-7
abundance: NA
d_gene: TRBD2
CDR3nt: TGTGCCAGCAGCCCCGGGACTAGCGGAGAGGGCTACGAGCAGTACTTC
CDR3aa: CASSPGTSGEGYEQYF

v_gene: TRBV10-3
j_gene: TRBJ1-2
abundance: once
d_gene: TRBD1
CDR3nt: TGTGCCATCGAGGACAGGGAATTAGATGGCTACACCTTC
CDR3aa: CAIEDRELDGYTF

v_gene: TRBV30
j_gene: TRBJ1-6
abundance: NA
d_gene: TRBD1
CDR3nt: TGTGCCTGGGTCGCCGACAGGGGTGCTTCACCCCTCCACTTT
CDR3aa: CAWVADRGASPLHF

v_gene: TRBV2
j_gene: TRBJ1-5
abundance: NA
d_gene: TRBD1
CDR3nt: TGTGCCAGCAGGCAGGGGGATCAGCCCCAGCATTTT
CDR3aa: CASRQGDQPQHF

v_gene: TRBV6-5
j_gene: TRBJ1-2
abundance: once
d_gene: TRBD1
CDR3nt: TGTGCCAGCAGTCCGGGACAGAGCGGCTATGGCTACACCTTC
CDR3aa: CASSPGQSGYGYTF

v_gene: TRBV7-8
j_gene: TRBJ2-1
abundance: NA
d_gene: TRBD2
CDR3nt: TGTGCCAGCAACCCGAGCGGGGCCCTCTACAATGAGCAGTTCTTC
CDR3aa: CASNPSGALYNEQFF

v_gene: TRBV28
j_gene: TRBJ1-2
abundance: NA
d_gene: NA
CDR3nt: TGTGCCAGCAACGACCTAGCTAACTATGGCTACACCTTC
CDR3aa: CASNDLANYGYTF

v_gene: TRBV9
j_gene: TRBJ1-2
abundance: NA
d_gene: TRBD1
CDR3nt: TGTGCCAGCAGCGCCTTAGACAGGGTAATTAACTATGGCTACACCTTC
CDR3aa: CASSALDRVINYGYTF

v_gene: TRBV5-1
j_gene: TRBJ1-3
abundance: NA
d_gene: NA
CDR3nt: TGCGCCAGCAGCTTGTATCCGTTCTCTGGAAACACCATATATTTT
CDR3aa: CASSLYPFSGNTIYF

v_gene: TRBV15
j_gene: TRBJ2-7
abundance: NA
d_gene: TRBD2
CDR3nt: TGTGCCACCCAACTAGCGGAGTCCTACGAGCAGTACTTC
CDR3aa: CATQLAESYEQYF

v_gene: TRBV9
j_gene: TRBJ2-2
abundance: NA
d_gene: NA
CDR3nt: TGTGCCAGCAGCGTAGTATCGGCCGGGGAGCTGTTTTTT
CDR3aa: CASSVVSAGELFF

v_gene: TRBV4-3
j_gene: TRBJ1-1
abundance: NA
d_gene: NA
CDR3nt: TGCGCCAGCAGCCAAGATCACAGGGCCGTGTACACTGAAGCTTTCTTT
CDR3aa: CASSQDHRAVYTEAFF

v_gene: TRBV7-2
j_gene: TRBJ1-3
abundance: NA
d_gene: NA
CDR3nt: TGTGCCAGCTTCTATATGTCGGGAGCCGGAAACACCATATATTTT
CDR3aa: CASFYMSGAGNTIYF

v_gene: TRBV5-6
j_gene: TRBJ1-5
abundance: few
d_gene: NA
CDR3nt: TGTGCCAGCAGCTTTTCGAATCAGCCCCAGCATTTT
CDR3aa: CASSFSNQPQHF

v_gene: TRBV27
j_gene: TRBJ2-7
abundance: few
d_gene: NA
CDR3nt: TGTGCCAGCAGTTTGAGGACTCTTGGGATGGAGCAGTACTTC
CDR3aa: CASSLRTLGMEQYF

v_gene: TRBV7-2
j_gene: TRBJ1-5
abundance: few
d_gene: NA
CDR3nt: TGTGCCAGCAGCTTAAACCAGGGGCTCAATCAGCCCCAGCATTTT
CDR3aa: CASSLNQGLNQPQHF

v_gene: TRBV7-8
j_gene: TRBJ2-5
abundance: NA
d_gene: NA
CDR3nt: TGTGCCAGCAGCTCCGCGACAGTGGTGGAGACCCAGTACTTC
CDR3aa: CASSSATVVETQYF

v_gene: TRBV7-9
j_gene: TRBJ2-1
abundance: NA
d_gene: TRBD1
CDR3nt: TGTGCCAGCAGCTTCCCGACGGACAGGCGCCTTCAGTTCTTC
CDR3aa: CASSFPTDRRLQFF

v_gene: TRBV29-1
j_gene: TRBJ2-7
abundance: NA
d_gene: NA
CDR3nt: TGCAGCGTTGTTTATTTGGGGTCGGGGGTGCTGGGAACTCCCGAGCAGTACTTC
CDR3aa: CSVVYLGSGVLGTPEQYF

v_gene: TRBV27
j_gene: TRBJ2-7
abundance: NA
d_gene: NA
CDR3nt: TGTGCCAGCAGTTTGGGGGGGGCAGCCTACGAGCAGTACTTC
CDR3aa: CASSLGGAAYEQYF

v_gene: TRBV5-5
j_gene: TRBJ1-1
abundance: NA
d_gene: TRBD1
CDR3nt: TGTGCCAGCAGCGCCTCCCGGGACAGGGGAACTGAAGCTTTCTTT
CDR3aa: CASSASRDRGTEAFF

v_gene: TRBV3-1/TRBV3-2
j_gene: TRBJ1-1
abundance: NA
d_gene: NA
CDR3nt: TGTGCCAGCAGCCAAGGAAGCCGGGGCCGGGGGGCTTTCTTT
CDR3aa: CASSQGSRGRGAFF

v_gene: TRBV7-2
j_gene: TRBJ2-6
abundance: NA
d_gene: TRBD1
CDR3nt: TGTGCCAGCAGCCCCGGACAGGGGGCCTTCTCTGGGGCCAACGTCCTGACTTTC
CDR3aa: CASSPGQGAFSGANVLTF

v_gene: TRBV4-2
j_gene: TRBJ2-5
abundance: NA
d_gene: NA
CDR3nt: TGTGCCAGCAGCCAAGACGGGGCGGGGCGAGAGACCCAGTACTTC
CDR3aa: CASSQDGAGRETQYF

v_gene: TRBV9
j_gene: TRBJ1-2
abundance: once
d_gene: TRBD1
CDR3nt: TGTGCCAGCAGCGCCACAGGGGGCCCCTATGGCTACACCTTC
CDR3aa: CASSATGGPYGYTF

v_gene: TRBV28
j_gene: TRBJ2-1
abundance: once
d_gene: TRBD2
CDR3nt: TGTGCCAGCAGTTTTACTATAGCGGGCGGACTTGACGGCAATGAGCAGTTCTTC
CDR3aa: CASSFTIAGGLDGNEQFF

v_gene: TRBV9
j_gene: TRBJ2-3
abundance: NA
d_gene: NA
CDR3nt: TGTGCCAGCAGCGTAGGCGGGGAAGATACGCAGTATTTT
CDR3aa: CASSVGGEDTQYF

v_gene: TRBV5-8
j_gene: TRBJ1-5
abundance: NA
d_gene: NA
CDR3nt: TGTGCCAGCAGCTTGGTAACCCTTGGGGGGAGCAATCAGCCCCAGCATTTT
CDR3aa: CASSLVTLGGSNQPQHF

v_gene: TRBV7-8
j_gene: TRBJ1-5
abundance: NA
d_gene: TRBD1
CDR3nt: TGTGCCAGCAGCGGAACAGGGGGGGTTTCGGCCCAGCATTTT
CDR3aa: CASSGTGGVSAQHF

v_gene: TRBV6-5
j_gene: TRBJ2-7
abundance: NA
d_gene: NA
CDR3nt: TGTGCCAGCAGTTACCCCGGAGGACACGAGCAGTACTTC
CDR3aa: CASSYPGGHEQYF

v_gene: TRBV5-1
j_gene: TRBJ2-2
abundance: NA
d_gene: TRBD2
CDR3nt: TGCGCCAGCAGCTTGGTTAGCGGGGGGGCGAACACCGGGGAGCTGTTTTTT
CDR3aa: CASSLVSGGANTGELFF

v_gene: TRBV24-1
j_gene: TRBJ2-1
abundance: NA
d_gene: TRBD2
CDR3nt: TGTGCCACCAGTGATTGGGGGGGAATGGGCAATGAGCAGTTCTTC
CDR3aa: CATSDWGGMGNEQFF

v_gene: TRBV11-2
j_gene: TRBJ2-1
abundance: NA
d_gene: TRBD2
CDR3nt: TGTGCCAGCAGCTTGGATCTAGCGGGAGGGCCTGAGCAGTTCTTC
CDR3aa: CASSLDLAGGPEQFF